The clone carrying this T cell receptor (beta chain) was observed a single time. The antigen is undetermined. Trimming shortened V by 3 bases and J by 2 bases, and 11 bases separated the two germline ends. Per germline, CDR1 LNHNV and CDR2 YYDKDF (reference sequence). This CDR3 has 15 residues. The repertoire was sequenced with immunoSEQ multiplex PCR; TCRdb's copy has only in-frame clones and lacks some. Here the sample spans 98,000 or so clones, roughly 90% being singletons. The source of the sample is a study of T cell responses to AZD1222 COVID-19 vaccine. Study-wide results and limits: The sample set comprised mostly white British donors with more females, and clonal diversity was possibly underestimated.

The genes are TRBV15 and TRBJ1-3; D gene unclear. The starting material was peripheral blood, obtained on day 0 of MenACWY control vaccination. The clonotype originates from an adult in good health. The CDR3 here is CATSRDAGAGNTIYF. DNA of the CDR3: TGTGCCACCAGCAGGGACGCTGGGGCTGGAAACACCATATATTTT.